These 7 T cell receptor beta chains were all obtained from the same sample, sequenced in a study of tumor-infiltrating lymphocytes in primary liver carcinoma. Taking about 18-31 mg of unsorted bulk tissue, the authors co-extracted RNA and DNA. From 500 ng total RNA, TCR beta cDNA was generated with a primer in the constant region. Generation of the TCR beta libraries relied on three nested multiplex PCR rounds using slightly modified ARM-PCR. It was with TRBV1-TRBV30 forward primers and a C-beta reverse primer that the first two PCR rounds were run, at around 10 cycles each. One entry per CDR3 protein results from TCRdb running MiXCR on the multiplex PCR reads. The sample holds 40,000 to 60,000 distinct CDR3 sequences; less than 85% are singletons and the top ten take 25% to 30%. Sequencing used liver tumor tissue from sampling region 5. Regarding subset: tumor region T5, tumor centre. These receptors all come from a man aged 40-50 years with primary liver carcinoma and hepatitis B virus infection.

About this clonotype itself: Germline and junction disagree at one end, which may indicate a read error. The V and J genes are TRBV6-5 and TRBJ1-6, with D possibly TRBD1 on 6 matching bases. This CDR3 is built from 15 residues. The germline V gene encodes CDR1 MNHEY and CDR2 SVGAGI. Here the CDR3 reads CGSSYTTRGDSPLHF. CDR3 coding DNA: TGTGGCAGCAGTTACACGACAAGGGGGGATTCACCCCTCCACTTT.

This clonotype was seen at least ten times. The chain uses TRBV7-8 and TRBJ1-5, with D unclear. This CDR3 has 14 residues. Germline V lookup: CDR1 SGHVS, CDR2 FQNEAQ. Trimming shortened V by 5 bases and J by 3 bases, and 11 bases separated the two germline ends. The CDR3, as DNA: TGTGCCAGCAGCCTTAAGGCAGCCAATCAGCCCCAGCATTTT. Translating it yields CASSLKAANQPQHF.

This chain connects TRBV11-3 to TRBJ2-3; TRBD1 aligns across 8 bases. The closer fit of TRBJ1-5 to the DNA end suggests the J call may be wrong. The germline gives CDR1 SGHNT, CDR2 YENEEA. The CDR3 runs 14 residues. CDR3 sequence (DNA): TGTGCCAGCAGCCCATCAGGGGGCACAGGTACGCAGCATTTT. Protein product: CASSPSGGTGTQHF.

The rearrangement joins TRBV7-8 to TRBJ2-7; D is possibly TRBD1 (5 bases). The CDR3 runs to 15 residues. The V and J ends lost 1 base and 4 bases respectively, with 14 bases between them. Germline values: CDR1 SGHVS, CDR2 FQNEAQ. The CDR3 loop reads CASSLEGERSYEQYF. The DNA for the CDR3 is TGTGCCAGCAGCTTAGAAGGGGAACGGTCTTACGAGCAGTACTTC.

A note on this clonotype: Sequence at one end of the junction differs from germline and may be a read error. This chain links TRBV6-5 with TRBJ2-5; 7 bases are shared with TRBD2. There are 13 residues in the CDR3. Germline CDR1 MNHEY, CDR2 SVGAGI. In nucleotides, the CDR3 is TGTGCCAGCAGTTACGGGTGGCGGGAGACCCAGTATTTC. It yields the protein CASSYGWRETQYF.

As to this clonotype: Its ends do not fully match the called genes, so a read error is possible. V usage is TRBV6-5 and J usage is TRBJ2-2, with D tentatively TRBD2 (5 bases). CDR3 length: 15 residues. Per the germline V gene, CDR1 is MNHEY and CDR2 is SVGAGI. The CDR3 bases are TGCGCCAGGAGTTACGCAGTGGACGGCACCGGGGAGCCGTTTTTT. This gives the protein CARSYAVDGTGEPFF.

This clonotype was counted between two and nine times. This sequence joins TRBV28 and TRBJ2-1, with TRBD1 matching over 8 bases. CDR1 and CDR2 (germline): MDHEN, SYDVKM. With V trimmed by 6 bases and J by 10 bases, 23 bases remained unmatched. The CDR3 spans 18 residues. CDR3 sequence (DNA): TGTGCCAGCAGGCTAGCCTCCGGGACAGGAACTGCGACAAAAGAGCAGTTCTTC. It is translated as CASRLASGTGTATKEQFF. The full variable domain, rest sourced from reference TRBV28 and TRBJ2-1, is DVKVTQSSRYLVKRTGEKVFLECVQDMDHENMFWYRQDPGLGLRLIYFSYDVKMKEKGDIPEGYSVSREKKERFSLILESASTNQTSMYLCASRLASGTGTATKEQFFGPGTRLTVL.